Sequencing of this T cell receptor (beta chain) was carried out in a study of blood T cell repertoires in COVID-19. Background on the study: From the United States, Italy and Spain came samples of acute and convalescent COVID-19. T cells, B-cell-depleted T cells, or PBMCs provided the cDNA or gDNA that served as material.

In the original workflow: For nucleated cells, counts were estimated from reference gene primer amplification. Produced via immunoSEQ multiplex PCR; TCRdb's table is partial and in-frame only. V and J calls and clone size are as listed in that table; D and trimming were resolved from the DNA. The sample has 200,000 to 250,000 clones, about 80% seen once; the top ten hold more than 2.5%. The sequence came from a young woman who had recovered from COVID-19. Sequencing was done on a sample of peripheral blood.

In nucleotides, the CDR3 is TGTGCCAGCAGCTTGGGACAGGGCCTCGCGTCACCCCTCCACTTT. Residues: CASSLGQGLASPLHF. The V call is TRBV5-5, the J call TRBJ1-6; 7 bases agree with TRBD1. The junction had 7 bases not matched to a gene; V was cut back by 0 bases and J by 10 bases. The CDR3 is 15 residues long. Germline assignment: CDR1 SGHKS and CDR2 YYEKEE (reference sequence).